The clone carrying this TCR beta chain was counted a single time. The data originate from a study of blood T cell repertoires in COVID-19. The overall study: Samples came from the United States, Italy and Spain, spanning acute and convalescent COVID-19.

In the source study's methods: Reference gene primers were amplified, and this amplification served to estimate nucleated cell counts. Clones were read by immunoSEQ multiplex PCR, and TCRdb kept only the in-frame ones, dropping some. That table furnishes V, J and clone size, whereas the DNA furnished D and trimming. Of 84,000 or so clones listed, approximately 90% are singletons. The CDR3 is 12 residues long. Trimming removed 9 bases at V and 4 bases at J, with 13 bases between. This rearrangement joins TRBV12-3 or TRBV12-4 to TRBJ2-7; TRBD2 might be the D (5 bases). The sequenced sample was peripheral blood. The TCR was taken from a man aged 60 to 75 with acute or convalescent COVID-19. This CDR3 is CASQDSKYEQYF. Here the CDR3 DNA reads TGTGCCAGTCAGGACTCAAAGTACGAGCAGTACTTC.